The 18 T cell receptor beta chains reported below all come from one sample, sequenced in a study of blood T cell repertoires in COVID-19. Assay: immunoSEQ multiplex PCR; the TCRdb copy retains only in-frame clones and omits some. This sample has roughly 520,000 clones, with around 87% found just once. The sequencing input was PBMCs or T cells enriched from blood (not recorded which). These TCRs come from a woman in her forties who had recovered from COVID-19.

The chain couples TRBV7-2 to TRBJ1-2; D is possibly TRBD1 (5 bases). Between the trimmed V and J ends, which lost 4 bases and 4 bases, there was a span of 16 bases. This CDR3 is 15 amino acids long. The germline gives CDR1 SGHTA, CDR2 FQGNSA. Here the CDR3 DNA reads TGTGCCAGCAGCTCGAGGACGGGGGTATTCTATGGCTACACCTTC. Its translation: CASSSRTGVFYGYTF.

CDR3 DNA: TGTGCCAGCAGTTACTCGATAAGACAGAACACTGAAGCTTTCTTT. Its protein is CASSYSIRQNTEAFF. The chain combines TRBV6-2 or TRBV6-3 with TRBJ1-1; D gene uncertain. Germline V gene sequence: CDR1 MNHEY, CDR2 SVGEGT. The CDR3 totals 15 residues. V was clipped by 0 bases and J by 1 base, with 9 bases between them.

V usage is TRBV5-4 and J usage is TRBJ2-6, with D unclear. Germline CDR1 SGHNT, CDR2 YYREEE (reference sequence). The CDR3 is made up of 15 amino acids. Trimming took 4 bases from V and 1 from J, leaving 9 bases between them. DNA of the CDR3: TGTGCCAGCAGCCCCCCACAGTCTGGGGCCAACGTCCTGACTTTC. Protein: CASSPPQSGANVLTF.

V gene TRBV15 combines with J gene TRBJ2-4; 7 nucleotides match TRBD2. Germline V CDR1 and CDR2: LNHNV, YYDKDF (reference sequence). The ends lost 0 bases at V and 1 base at J; junction bases unmatched: 12. The CDR3 is 19 residues long. The CDR3 region has the DNA TGTGCCACCAGCAGAGATCTAGTGGGGACTACCCGCGCCAAAAACATTCAGTACTTC. As protein: CATSRDLVGTTRAKNIQYF.

The chain employs TRBV12-2 and TRBJ2-3; TRBD1 is the table's D call, not checked against the DNA. TRBV12-2 is flagged as a pseudogene. The CDR3 is 15 amino acids. CDR3 DNA sequence: TGTGCAAGTCGCTTAGTCAGGGGGCATAGGGATACGCAGTATTTT. Translation gives CASRLVRGHRDTQYF.

The J gene is TRBJ2-5, the V gene TRBV6-5, with 9 bases lining up with TRBD1. This CDR3 is built from 14 residues. V gave up 4 bases and J gave up 6 bases; unmatched junction bases: 6. Germline assignment: CDR1 MNHEY and CDR2 SVGAGI. The CDR3 nucleotides are TGTGCCAGCAGTTCACAGACAGGGGGAAAGACCCAGTACTTC. This encodes CASSSQTGGKTQYF.

The genes are TRBV11-3 and TRBJ1-2; 7 positions match TRBD1. This CDR3 contains 14 residues. The V segment lost 4 bases and the J segment 8 bases; nucleotides outside the gene matches: 10. Germline lookup yields CDR1 SGHNT and CDR2 YENEEA. CDR3 nucleotides: TGTGCCAGCAGCTCACACGAGGGGGCAAGGGGCTACACCTTC. As protein: CASSSHEGARGYTF.

V and J are TRBV19 and TRBJ2-5; 11 nucleotides align to TRBD1. The CDR3 runs 16 residues. CDR1 is LNHDA and CDR2 is SQIVND in the germline V gene (reference sequence). V lost 4 bases and J lost 5; bases outside the gene matches: 9. CDR3 DNA: TGTGCCAGTAGTAGGACCGGGACAGGGGGGACTGAGACCCAGTACTTC. Protein: CASSRTGTGGTETQYF.

The CDR3 sequence is CASSSPRYYSLTDTQYF. CDR3 nucleotides: TGTGCCAGCAGCTCCCCCCGCTACTATTCTCTCACAGATACGCAGTATTTT. V and J are TRBV5-6 and TRBJ2-3; D is undetermined. This CDR3 has 17 residues. Germline loops: CDR1 SGHDT, CDR2 YYEEEE. V lost 3 bases, J lost 2 bases, and 19 bases lay in between.

The chain employs TRBV11-2 and TRBJ2-3; D is unresolved. CDR3 length: 14 residues. The ends were cut back, 0 bases at V and 6 bases at J, with 10 bases in the middle. Germline-derived CDR1 and CDR2 are SGHAT and FQNNGV. For the CDR3, the DNA is TGTGCCAGCAGCTTAGAGTTCGTCCGGGATACGCAGTATTTT. Translating it yields CASSLEFVRDTQYF.

The rearrangement uses TRBV7-6 and TRBJ2-2; D unresolved. V dropped 6 bases and J dropped 5 bases, with 13 bases sitting between them. CDR3 length: 14 amino acids. The germline V gene has CDR1 SGHVS and CDR2 FNYEAQ. The CDR3 DNA reads TGTGCCAGCAGGAGGTCCTTCGGAACCGGGGAGCTGTTTTTT. It yields the protein CASRRSFGTGELFF.

This chain connects TRBV2 to TRBJ2-5; D is perhaps TRBD2 (7 bases). V was pared by 11 bases and J by 5 bases, with 18 bases between. The CDR3 contains 13 residues. Per germline, CDR1 SNHLY and CDR2 FYNNEI. The chain's CDR3 is CAAGRGGVETQYF. CDR3 DNA: TGTGCCGCCGGGCGAGGGGGGGTCGAGACCCAGTACTTC.

The CDR3 DNA reads TGTGCCAGCAGTCTCTCGTCCGGGGAGCTGTTTTTT. Residues: CASSLSSGELFF. The chain has TRBV28 and TRBJ2-2; no clear D gene. This CDR3 contains 12 residues. Deletions cut 5 bases from V and 6 bases from J, with 7 bases between. CDR1 is MDHEN and CDR2 is SYDVKM in the germline V gene.

The V and J genes are TRBV4-3 and TRBJ1-2; no definite D call. Trimming removed 4 bases from V and 7 bases from J, with 10 bases in between. Per the germline V gene, CDR1 is LGHNA and CDR2 is YSLEER. This CDR3 is built from 12 residues. The CDR3 DNA is TGCGCCAGCAGCCCCGAGTACGGTGGCTACACCTTC. This gives the protein CASSPEYGGYTF.

The genes are TRBV27 and TRBJ1-1; TRBD1 is a possible D gene (5 bases). The CDR3 is 14 residues long. V was pared by 4 bases and J by 1 base, with 10 bases between. Germline V gene data show CDR1 as MNHEY and CDR2 as SMNVEV (reference sequence). CDR3 region: CASSYDRANTEAFF. The CDR3, as DNA: TGTGCCAGCAGTTATGACAGAGCGAACACTGAAGCTTTCTTT.

This sequence joins TRBV9 and TRBJ1-4; 7 bases are shared with TRBD1. There are 17 residues in the CDR3. Unmatched junction bases numbered 5, after V lost 0 bases and J lost 0 bases. The germline gives CDR1 SGDLS, CDR2 YYNGEE. The CDR3, as DNA: TGTGCCAGCAGCGTAGGGGACAGCGTAGCAACTAATGAAAAACTGTTTTTT. Amino acids: CASSVGDSVATNEKLFF. Supplemented by reference TRBV9 and TRBJ1-4, the full variable domain reads DSGVTQTPKHLITATGQRVTLRCSPRSGDLSVYWYQQSLDQGLQFLIQYYNGEERAKGNILERFSAQQFPDLHSELNLSSLELGDSALYFCASSVGDSVATNEKLFFGSGTQLSVL.

The chain links TRBV27 to TRBJ1-2; possibly TRBD1 for D (5 bases). The CDR3 contains 18 residues. Germline CDR1 and CDR2: MNHEY and SMNVEV (reference sequence). Trimming pared 5 bases from V and 0 bases from J, leaving 22 bases between. CDR3 in DNA: TGTGCCAGCAGTCTACTCGGGACTGGACCCAGCCCTAACTATGGCTACACCTTC. It yields the protein CASSLLGTGPSPNYGYTF.

The V and J genes are TRBV3-1 (or the pseudogene TRBV3-2) and TRBJ2-1; 11 bases fit TRBD2. J gave up 12 bases and V 1 base, and 2 bases lay outside the gene matches. The germline CDR1 and CDR2 sequences are LGHDT and YNNKEL (reference sequence). CDR3 size: 13 residues. CDR3 region: CASSQVTSGRQFF. CDR3 bases: TGTGCCAGCAGCCAAGTTACTAGCGGGAGGCAGTTCTTC.